This T cell receptor beta chain was identified during a study of cytomegalovirus exposure and HLA in healthy donors. In germline, CDR1 is SGDLS, CDR2 YYNGEE. The CDR3 is 13 amino acids. Losses at the gene ends were 0 bases for V and 8 bases for J; bases not matched to a gene: 3. The study ran its PCR with 60 Vbeta and 13 Jbeta primers. Using immunoSEQ multiplex PCR, the repertoire was profiled, and TCRdb retains in-frame clones only, with some absent. The sample holds approximately 190,000 clones, 82% seen once. The chain uses TRBV9 and TRBJ1-2; 8 nucleotides line up with TRBD1. Sequenced: PBMCs. The clonotype was recovered from a boy between 2 and 10 years old in good health and CMV-seronegative. CDR3 coding DNA: TGTGCCAGCAGCGTAGAACAGGGGGAAGGCTACACCTTC. This gives the protein CASSVEQGEGYTF.